The TCR beta chain under discussion was sequenced for a study of blood T cells in healthy people across ages. Donation came from healthy Caucasian individuals in Russia who were aged about 6 to 100. Each sample provided at least 6 micrograms of extracted total RNA. Of note for this clonotype: Its target is unknown.

In germline, CDR1 is MGHRA, CDR2 YSYEKL. V lost 0 bases to trimming and J lost 2 bases, with 16 bases between them. CDR3 length equals 17 residues. Primers used in a second PCR of about 6 to 11 cycles were a sample-barcoded 5' primer and a J-beta primer mix. Via MiXCR, TCRdb re-called the 5' RACE reads, giving one row per CDR3 protein. The repertoire holds 980,000 or so distinct CDR3 sequences, with about 48% as singletons. General study points: Strong correlation linked observed beta diversity and percent naive T cells.

The V gene is TRBV4-1, the J gene TRBJ1-1; D is ambiguous. Sequencing was done on a sample of blood. This clonotype originated in a man under 40 in good health. CDR3 loop: CASSQDGGRAANTEAFF. The CDR3 DNA reads TGCGCCAGCAGCCAAGACGGAGGTCGTGCAGCTAACACTGAAGCTTTCTTT.